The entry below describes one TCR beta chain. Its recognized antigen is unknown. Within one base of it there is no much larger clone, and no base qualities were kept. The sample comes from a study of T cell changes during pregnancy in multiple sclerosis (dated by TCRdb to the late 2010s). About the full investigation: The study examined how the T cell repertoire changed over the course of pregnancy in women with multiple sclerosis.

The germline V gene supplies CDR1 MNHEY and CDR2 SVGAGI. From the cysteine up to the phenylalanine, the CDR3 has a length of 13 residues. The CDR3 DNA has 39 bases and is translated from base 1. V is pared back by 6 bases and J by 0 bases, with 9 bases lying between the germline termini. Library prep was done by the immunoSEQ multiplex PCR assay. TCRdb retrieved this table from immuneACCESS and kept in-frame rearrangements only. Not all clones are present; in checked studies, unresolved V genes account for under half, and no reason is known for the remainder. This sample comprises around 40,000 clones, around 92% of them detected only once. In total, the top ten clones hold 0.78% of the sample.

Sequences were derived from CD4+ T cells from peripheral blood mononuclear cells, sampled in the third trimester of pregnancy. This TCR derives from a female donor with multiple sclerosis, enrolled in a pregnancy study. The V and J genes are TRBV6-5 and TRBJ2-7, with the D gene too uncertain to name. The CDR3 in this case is CASSLGSSYEQYF. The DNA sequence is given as TGTGCCAGCAGCCTAGGAAGCTCCTACGAGCAGTACTTC.